Presented here are 17 T cell receptor beta chains from one specimen sequenced in a study of blood T cell repertoires in COVID-19 (dated by TCRdb to the early 2020s). Libraries were prepared through the immunoSEQ multiplex PCR assay. The immuneACCESS repertoire file appears here via TCRdb, limited to in-frame rearrangements. These files lack a portion of the clones; in checked studies, under half of the deficit traces to unresolved V genes, and the cause of the others is not known. Recorded for this sample are about 120,000 clones; about 74% of them occurred a single time. Clones ranked in the top ten supply over 4.5% of the sample. The sequenced material came from peripheral blood. Receptors originate from a man aged 60-69 years with acute or convalescent COVID-19.

This clone was detected a few times. Written as DNA, the CDR3 is TGTGCCAGCAGCGACGCGCGGACAGGGGGCGCTCTATATGGCTACACCTTC. Translating gives CASSDARTGGALYGYTF. This chain connects TRBV3-1 (or the pseudogene TRBV3-2) to TRBJ1-2, with TRBD1 matching over 11 bases. The CDR3 extends over 17 amino acids. Trimming removed 5 bases from V and 5 bases from J; junction bases left unmatched: 13. Germline CDR1 reads LGHDT; CDR2 reads YNNKEL (reference sequence).

This chain links TRBV5-4 with TRBJ2-2, with D uncertain. Germline CDR1 SGHNT, CDR2 YYREEE (reference sequence). The ends were cut back, 0 bases at V and 1 base at J, with 4 bases in the middle. This CDR3 is 14 amino acids long. CDR3 nucleotides: TGTGCCAGCAGCTTGGAGCGGAACACCGGGGAGCTGTTTTTT. Its translation: CASSLERNTGELFF.

The rearrangement uses TRBV11-2 and TRBJ2-1; D not certain. V was shortened by 8 bases and J by 1 base, with 18 bases between the two germline ends. Per the germline V gene, CDR1 is SGHAT and CDR2 is FQNNGV. The CDR3 is made up of 16 amino acids. The CDR3 here is CASGRKAGGSYNEQFF. The CDR3 DNA reads as TGTGCCAGCGGCCGTAAAGCCGGCGGATCCTACAATGAGCAGTTCTTC.

This chain connects TRBV5-1 to TRBJ1-1; 8 bases map to TRBD1. Germline CDR1 and CDR2: SGHRS and YFSETQ. The J segment lost 2 bases and the V segment lost 4 bases, leaving 7 bases of the junction unmatched. This CDR3 is built from 15 residues. The CDR3, as DNA: TGCGCCAGCAGCATACACAGGGGGGACAACACTGAAGCTTTCTTT. Translating it yields CASSIHRGDNTEAFF.

This clone was counted a few times. Relative to the germline gene, one junction end is altered; a read error may explain this. The V gene is TRBV20-1, the J gene TRBJ1-1; D uncertain. Germline lookup yields CDR1 DFQATT and CDR2 SNEGSKA (reference sequence). The CDR3 length is 11 residues. The CDR3 region is CRATVNTEAFF. The DNA of the CDR3 is TGCAGGGCTACCGTAAACACTGAAGCTTTCTTT.

V gene TRBV6-6 combines with J gene TRBJ1-1, with 11 bases lining up with TRBD1. The junction had 8 bases not matched to a gene; V was cut back by 7 bases and J by 7 bases. Looked up from germline, CDR1 is MNHNY and CDR2 is SVGAGI (reference sequence). The CDR3 extends over 14 amino acids. The CDR3 region has the DNA TGTGCCAGCATCAGCCTGGGACAGGGGGTTGAAGCTTTCTTT. Encoded protein: CASISLGQGVEAFF.

The chain combines TRBV3-1 (or the pseudogene TRBV3-2) with TRBJ2-3, with a possible D match to TRBD2 (6 bases). Trimming pared 5 bases from V and 4 bases from J, leaving 13 bases between. The CDR3 contains 14 residues. From germline, CDR1 is LGHDT and CDR2 YNNKEL (reference sequence). CDR3 DNA sequence: TGTGCCAGCAGCGGGTGGGGGGACTCAGATACGCAGTATTTT. Protein: CASSGWGDSDTQYF.

This clone appeared a few times. The chain couples TRBV7-3 to TRBJ2-3; 10 nucleotides agree with TRBD2. This CDR3 is built from 17 residues. The V and J ends lost 1 base and 5 bases, in that order; junction bases with no gene match: 9. Germline-derived CDR1 and CDR2 are SGHTA and FQGTGA. CDR3 loop: CASSLIASGSGLDTQYF. In DNA form, the CDR3 reads TGTGCCAGCAGCTTAATCGCTAGCGGGAGTGGTTTAGATACGCAGTATTTT.

The chain has TRBV30 and TRBJ2-3, with D perhaps TRBD1 (6 bases). The CDR3 extends over 16 amino acids. Trimming left V 0 bases short and J 3 bases short, with 16 bases between. Looked up from germline, CDR1 is GTSNPN and CDR2 is SVGIG (reference sequence). The CDR3 spells CAWSVRIRTGTDTQYF. The CDR3 coding sequence is TGTGCCTGGAGTGTACGTATTCGTACAGGGACAGATACGCAGTATTTT.

This sequence joins TRBV4-1 and TRBJ2-1; TRBD2 matches at 9 bases. The CDR3 is 15 amino acids. Germline V gene lookup returns CDR1 MGHRA and CDR2 YSYEKL. V lost 1 base, J lost 5 bases, and 3 bases stayed unmatched. Written as DNA, the CDR3 is TGCGCCAGCAGCCAAGGGCCTAGCGGGAACAATGAGCAGTTCTTC. Its protein is CASSQGPSGNNEQFF.

The chain is built from TRBV6-5 and TRBJ2-7, with 7 bases aligning to TRBD1. The CDR3 is 14 residues long. V lost 4 bases and J lost 2; bases outside the gene matches: 5. Germline CDR1 reads MNHEY; CDR2 reads SVGAGI. CDR3 protein: CASSSRDSTYEQYF. The CDR3 coding sequence is TGTGCCAGCAGTTCCCGGGACAGTACCTACGAGCAGTACTTC.

The chain combines TRBV5-8 with TRBJ1-5; a possible D gene is TRBD1 (6 bases). The CDR3 is made up of 15 amino acids. Trimming stripped 0 bases from V and 6 bases from J, with 13 bases between. In germline, CDR1 is SGHTS, CDR2 YDEGEE. As DNA, the CDR3 is TGTGCCAGCAGCTTGGTTACAGGGAGGGGTCAGCCCCAGCATTTT. Its protein product is CASSLVTGRGQPQHF.

V usage is TRBV6-6 and J usage is TRBJ2-7, with 12 nucleotides matching TRBD2. V trimming: 5 bases; J trimming: 2 bases; junction bases outside the gene matches: 10. From germline, CDR1 is MNHNY and CDR2 SVGAGI (reference sequence). CDR3 length: 17 residues. The CDR3 bases are TGTGCCAGCAGTCCCCGGGGGACTAGCGGGCGCCCCTACGAGCAGTACTTC. It specifies CASSPRGTSGRPYEQYF.

This clone showed up just a few times. Relative to the germline gene, one junction end is altered; a read error may explain this. The genes are TRBV24-1 and TRBJ1-2; no firm D call. Germline V gene sequence: CDR1 KGHDR, CDR2 SFDVKD. The CDR3 is made up of 11 amino acids. The CDR3 DNA reads TGTGCCACCAGTGATAACAATGGCTACACCTTC. Translating it yields CATSDNNGYTF.

This chain uses TRBV29-1 with TRBJ2-3, with D perhaps TRBD2 (5 bases). From germline, CDR1 is SQVTM and CDR2 ANQGSEA. This CDR3 is built from 14 residues. V was trimmed by 6 bases and J by 0 bases, leaving 13 bases between them. Here the CDR3 DNA reads TGCAGCGTCGAACCGGGATCTAGCACAGATACGCAGTATTTT. Translated: CSVEPGSSTDTQYF.

As for this clone: A clone one base away is much larger, so this may be a read error. This specimen includes other DNA sequences encoding the same CDR3. This chain connects TRBV6-2 or TRBV6-3 to TRBJ2-2; 7 bases are shared with TRBD2. The ends lost 4 bases at V and 8 bases at J; junction bases unmatched: 16. This CDR3 is 17 amino acids long. Germline V gene data show CDR1 as MNHEY and CDR2 as SVGEGT. CDR3 DNA: TGTGCCAGCAGTTCACCCCCTAGCGGAGGAGGCACTGGGGAGCTGTTTTTT. Its translation: CASSSPPSGGGTGELFF.

This clone was counted once. The chain couples TRBV12-5 to TRBJ1-1; D possibly corresponds to TRBD1 (6 bases). The ends were cut back, 5 bases at V and 7 bases at J, with 23 bases in the middle. The CDR3 contains 16 residues. Per the germline V gene, CDR1 is LGHNT and CDR2 is FRNRAP. DNA of the CDR3: TGTGCTAGTGGTATAACTCGGACAGTAAAAACGATTGAAGCTTTCTTT. Translated: CASGITRTVKTIEAFF.